This T cell receptor beta chain was found in a study of blood T cell repertoires in COVID-19. Study information: Acute-phase and convalescent COVID-19 samples originated in the United States, Italy and Spain. In each case, the material was cDNA or gDNA derived from T cells, B-cell-depleted T cells, or PBMCs.

The data were produced by immunoSEQ multiplex PCR, yet TCRdb's version contains in-frame clones alone and is incomplete. The table has some 140,000 clones, more than 80% seen once. Sequencing was performed on peripheral blood. The TCR was taken from a man aged 45 to 65 with acute or convalescent COVID-19.

CDR3 residues: CSGAGGNTEAFF. The CDR3 DNA reads TGCAGCGGGGCAGGGGGGAACACTGAAGCTTTCTTT. The chain combines TRBV29-1 with TRBJ1-1, with TRBD1 identical over 7 bases. Germline CDR1 and CDR2: SQVTM and ANQGSEA. Trimming at V came to 7 bases and at J to 1 base, leaving 3 bases not matched to a gene. This CDR3 is 12 amino acids long.